This TCR beta chain was documented in a study of blood T cell repertoires in COVID-19. As for the study in general: COVID-19 samples collected from the United States, Italy and Spain covered acute and convalescent phases.

Germline V gives CDR1 MNHEY, CDR2 SVGEGT. The CDR3 is made up of 11 amino acids. With 6 bases removed from V and 7 bases from J, the gap between germline ends came to 9 bases. Data came from immunoSEQ multiplex PCR; TCRdb stores just in-frame clones and leaves some out. The sample contains approximately 150,000 clones, under 90% of which appear only once. This receptor was obtained from a man aged 50 to 60 in a cohort exposed to, infected with or recovered from COVID-19 (not recorded which). Sequencing was performed on PBMCs or T cells enriched from blood (not recorded which). The genes are TRBV6-2 or TRBV6-3 and TRBJ2-5; a weak D match, TRBD2 (6 bases). The CDR3 bases are TGTGCCAGCAGCGACGGGGGGACCCAGTACTTC. This encodes CASSDGGTQYF.